The source of this TCR beta chain is a study of PD-1 blockade in classical Hodgkin lymphoma. Data came from immunoSEQ multiplex PCR; TCRdb stores just in-frame clones and leaves some out. The sample has about 27,000 clones; around 85% are singletons. Note on this clone: Its cognate antigen is unknown.

CDR3 length equals 17 residues. Germline assignment: CDR1 LNHDA and CDR2 SQIVND (reference sequence). After removal of 6 bases from V and 1 base from J, the junction contained 10 bases not matched to a gene. Time point given: cycle 4 day 1 (C4D1), after 6 weeks of nivolumab. Following autologous stem cell transplantation, relapse occurred in every patient, and exposure to brentuximab vedotin varied. Magnetic negative selection of thawed PBMCs was the method by which CD4+ T cells were purified. Patients showed best responses of complete response, partial response or progressive disease. The study, taken as a whole, reports: Complete responders possessed baseline diversity comparable to newly diagnosed patients. Newly diagnosed patients reportedly had lower baseline TCR diversity than healthy donors. The causes of the repertoire differences, possibly disease activity or prior therapy, remain undefined.

Material: CD4+ T cells from blood, obtained before the fourth cycle of nivolumab. This TCR was recovered from a human donor with classical Hodgkin lymphoma. The gene calls are TRBV19 and TRBJ1-5; 9 nucleotides line up with TRBD1. CDR3 loop: CASSSVPGTGSNQPQHF. The CDR3 DNA reads as TGTGCCAGTAGCTCAGTCCCCGGGACAGGGAGCAATCAGCCCCAGCATTTT. The entire variable domain, with the rest obtained from reference TRBV19 and TRBJ1-5, is as follows: DGGITQSPKYLFRKEGQNVTLSCEQNLNHDAMYWYRQDPGQGLRLIYYSQIVNDFQKGDIAEGYSVSREKKESFPLTVTSAQKNPTAFYLCASSSVPGTGSNQPQHFGDGTRLSIL.